This TCR beta chain was captured in a study of human T cells and chemical hapten exposure. This sample's time point: pre-sensitization, week 0. Treatment indicated: therapeutic diphenylcyclopropenone sensitization with weekly scalp DPC. Phlebotomy was performed prior to application of every patch test. TCRdb independently ran MiXCR on the RACE reads; one entry per CDR3 protein. The sample has approximately 260,000 distinct CDR3 sequences; 7.5% to 8% are singletons. In germline, CDR1 is MNHEY, CDR2 SVGAGI. This CDR3 has 17 amino acids. J lost 0 bases, V lost 6 bases, and 7 bases had no gene match. This clonotype has only a few counts.

The TCR comes from a man between 18 and 29 years old with alopecia areata. Some clones in this sample may be carry-over from other donors' samples. This chain connects TRBV6-5 to TRBJ2-6; 8 bases align to TRBD1. This specimen was whole blood, taken in connection with sensitization to the hapten diphenylcyclopropenone (DPC). CDR3 in DNA: TGTGCCAGCAGCCGACAGGGGATTTTCTCTGGGGCCAACGTCCTGACTTTC. Translating gives CASSRQGIFSGANVLTF.